The clone carrying this T cell receptor beta chain was seen only a few times. Its target is unknown. The data were taken from a study of cytomegalovirus exposure and HLA in healthy donors. Looking at the study overall: Early release data held about 92 million unique TCRs from HLA-typed donors.

The CDR3 totals 12 residues. In germline, CDR1 is SNHLY, CDR2 FYNNEI. The V end lost 5 bases, the J end lost 0 bases, and 2 bases lay between the germline ends. In the PCR, 60 Vbeta and 13 Jbeta primers were used. Clones were sequenced by immunoSEQ multiplex PCR, and TCRdb holds only the in-frame ones, with some missing. This sample has roughly 130,000 clones, with about 80% found just once. Study results and limitations: A cluster of highly shared sequence variants was likely a sequencing artifact. The dataset shows that most TCR sequences were rare, while some public TCRs occurred in many donors.

The gene calls are TRBV2 and TRBJ1-5; D unclear. Sequenced material: PBMCs. The receptor was isolated from a male donor in good health and CMV-seropositive. This CDR3 reads CASSYSNQPQHF. CDR3 DNA: TGTGCCAGCAGTTATAGCAATCAGCCCCAGCATTTT. Combining the CDR3 with reference TRBV2 and TRBJ1-5 gives the whole variable domain EPEVTQTPSHQVTQMGQEVILRCVPISNHLYFYWYRQILGQKVEFLVSFYNNEISEKSEIFDDQFSVERPDGSNFTLKIRSTKLEDSAMYFCASSYSNQPQHFGDGTRLSIL.